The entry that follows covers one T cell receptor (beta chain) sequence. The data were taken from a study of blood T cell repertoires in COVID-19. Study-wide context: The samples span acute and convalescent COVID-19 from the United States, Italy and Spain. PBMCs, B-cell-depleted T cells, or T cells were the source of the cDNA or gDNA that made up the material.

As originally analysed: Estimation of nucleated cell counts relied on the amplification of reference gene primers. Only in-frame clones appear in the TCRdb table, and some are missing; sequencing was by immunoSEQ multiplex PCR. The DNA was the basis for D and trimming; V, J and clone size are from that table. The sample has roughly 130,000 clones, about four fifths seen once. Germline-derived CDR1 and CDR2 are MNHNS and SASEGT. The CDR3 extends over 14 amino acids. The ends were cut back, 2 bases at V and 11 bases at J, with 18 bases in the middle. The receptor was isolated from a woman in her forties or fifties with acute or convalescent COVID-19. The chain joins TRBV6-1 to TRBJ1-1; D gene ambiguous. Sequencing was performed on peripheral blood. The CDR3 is CASSEYGVVTLAFF. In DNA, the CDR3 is TGTGCCAGCAGTGAATACGGGGTAGTAACGCTTGCTTTCTTT.